This TCR beta chain emerged from a study of blood T cell repertoires in COVID-19. On the study more broadly: Samples of COVID-19 (acute and convalescent) were obtained from the United States, Italy and Spain. Sources were T cells, B-cell-depleted T cells, or PBMCs; the material itself was cDNA or gDNA.

This clone was recorded a few times. Assay used: immunoSEQ multiplex PCR; TCRdb lists only in-frame clones, some missing. The sample has over 400,000 clones, 86% seen once. The sequenced sample was peripheral blood. The receptor comes from a woman in her 30s with active or convalescent COVID-19.

The CDR3 region has the DNA TGTGCCAGCAGTGAAGGAAGGAGAGCTAGCACTGAAGCTTTCTTT. Encoded protein: CASSEGRRASTEAFF. The V and J genes are TRBV2 and TRBJ1-1; D remains ambiguous. Looked up from germline, CDR1 is SNHLY and CDR2 is FYNNEI. CDR3 length equals 15 residues. V lost 1 base and J lost 4, with 13 bases in between.